These 19 T cell receptor beta chains share one sample of origin, sequenced in a study of blood T cell repertoires in COVID-19. Assay: immunoSEQ multiplex PCR; the TCRdb copy retains only in-frame clones and omits some. The sample lists roughly 99,000 clones; approximately 88% were seen once. The sample consisted of peripheral blood. The receptors derive from a human donor in a cohort sampled during active COVID-19.

This clone occurred a few times. The genes are TRBV15 and TRBJ2-7, with D possibly matching TRBD1 (6 bases). The V end was cut by 0 bases, the J end by 3 bases, with 15 bases between. Looked up from germline, CDR1 is LNHNV and CDR2 is YYDKDF (reference sequence). The CDR3 spans 16 residues. This CDR3 reads CATSRDLSGVLYEQYF. The CDR3 coding sequence is TGTGCCACCAGCAGAGATCTTTCAGGGGTCCTCTACGAGCAGTACTTC.

The chain combines TRBV9 with TRBJ2-3; D possibly corresponds to TRBD1 (5 bases). Germline lookup yields CDR1 SGDLS and CDR2 YYNGEE. CDR3 length equals 16 residues. The V end lost 3 bases, the J end lost 2 bases, and 16 bases lay between the germline ends. CDR3 nucleotides: TGTGCCAGCAGCGCCAGTCATTGGGGCCTCACAGATACGCAGTATTTT. It yields the protein CASSASHWGLTDTQYF.

The chain carries TRBV5-1 and TRBJ1-2; D remains unclear. CDR1 is SGHRS and CDR2 is YFSETQ in the germline V gene. Trimming stripped 2 bases from V and 5 bases from J, with 10 bases between. The CDR3 is 13 amino acids. This CDR3 is CASSFGGDYGYTF. The CDR3 region has the DNA TGCGCCAGCAGCTTCGGTGGTGATTATGGCTACACCTTC.

This rearrangement joins TRBV25-1 to TRBJ1-4, with D hard to call. The germline V and J ends were trimmed by 2 bases and 6 bases, with 10 bases remaining between them. This CDR3 has 14 residues. In germline, CDR1 is MGHDK, CDR2 SYGVNS. CDR3 in amino acids: CASSETALDEKLFF. CDR3 bases: TGTGCCAGCAGTGAAACAGCTCTGGATGAAAAACTGTTTTTT.

This chain joins TRBV11-2 and TRBJ2-7, with 8 bases lining up with TRBD2. V lost 5 bases to trimming and J lost 3 bases; unmatched junction nucleotides: 9. The CDR3 has 15 residues. The germline gives CDR1 SGHAT, CDR2 FQNNGV. CDR3 amino acids: CASSPRTSFSYEQYF. CDR3 sequence (DNA): TGTGCCAGCAGCCCCCGGACTAGCTTTAGCTACGAGCAGTACTTC.

This clone occurred once. This sequence joins TRBV6-6 and TRBJ2-1; D remains unclear. The CDR3 runs to 15 residues. CDR1 is MNHNY, CDR2 SVGAGI, per germline (reference sequence). V lost 9 bases, J lost 3 bases, and 18 bases lay in between. The DNA of the CDR3 is TGTGCCAGTTCCGATATGAGTCGAAGCTACAATGAGCAGTTCTTC. This codes for CASSDMSRSYNEQFF.

V usage is TRBV7-3 and J usage is TRBJ2-5; 9 bases are shared with TRBD2. V was pared by 2 bases and J by 5 bases, with 6 bases of the junction left unmatched. The germline CDR1 and CDR2 sequences are SGHTA and FQGTGA. The length of the CDR3 is 15 residues. The CDR3 sequence is CASSLFSGSVETQYF. Written as DNA, the CDR3 is TGTGCCAGCAGCTTATTTAGCGGGAGTGTCGAGACCCAGTACTTC.

V gene TRBV3-1 (or the pseudogene TRBV3-2) combines with J gene TRBJ1-1, with D unclear. The CDR3 sequence is 15 residues long. Trimming removed 5 bases from V and 0 bases from J, with 13 bases in between. Germline loops: CDR1 LGHDT, CDR2 YNNKEL (reference sequence). The CDR3 reads CASSSSELMNTEAFF. CDR3 sequence (DNA): TGTGCCAGCAGCTCTAGCGAACTCATGAACACTGAAGCTTTCTTT.

V and J are TRBV19 and TRBJ1-2, with D uncertain. The CDR3 is 13 amino acids. Germline loops: CDR1 LNHDA, CDR2 SQIVND (reference sequence). V lost 6 bases to trimming and J lost 5 bases, with 13 bases between them. In DNA form, the CDR3 reads TGTGCCAGTAGGGAGGGAATAAATTATGGCTACACCTTC. Translating gives CASREGINYGYTF.

This clone was counted between two and nine times. V is TRBV4-1 and J is TRBJ1-6; D is ambiguous. V was clipped by 2 bases and J by 14 bases, with 10 bases between them. The CDR3 spans 12 residues. Per germline, CDR1 MGHRA and CDR2 YSYEKL. As DNA, the CDR3 is TGCGCCAGCAGCCAAATCGGAGTGTCCCTCCACTTT. Amino acid sequence: CASSQIGVSLHF.

The V call is TRBV28, the J call TRBJ1-2; D not resolved. The CDR3 has 13 residues. The V end lost 6 bases, the J end lost 7 bases, and 15 bases lay between the germline ends. Germline V gives CDR1 MDHEN, CDR2 SYDVKM. In nucleotides, the CDR3 is TGTGCCAGCAGCCTAAGACCGGGGAGTGGCTACACCTTC. This encodes CASSLRPGSGYTF.

This chain joins TRBV6-5 and TRBJ2-4, with D perhaps TRBD2 (5 bases). CDR1 MNHEY and CDR2 SVGAGI come from the germline V gene. Trimming stripped 10 bases from V and 7 bases from J, with 17 bases between. The CDR3 consists of 13 residues. The CDR3 DNA follows: TGTGCCACCCGGTCGGGGAGAGGGAACATTCAGTACTTC. Translating gives CATRSGRGNIQYF.

V and J are TRBV27 and TRBJ2-7, with a possible D match to TRBD2 (5 bases). Trimming took off 6 bases at V and 2 bases at J, with 17 bases between the two ends. CDR3 length: 15 residues. Germline V gene data show CDR1 as MNHEY and CDR2 as SMNVEV (reference sequence). Written as DNA, the CDR3 is TGTGCCAGCAGCCTCGGTGGAGGCCTAACCTACGAGCAGTACTTC. Amino acids: CASSLGGGLTYEQYF.

V usage is TRBV18 and J usage is TRBJ2-7; 7 bases align to TRBD2. Germline loops: CDR1 KGHSH, CDR2 LQKENI. V gave up 6 bases and J gave up 1 base; unmatched junction bases: 9. The CDR3 contains 15 residues. CDR3 nucleotides: TGTGCCAGCTCCCAGGGAGGGAGCACGTCCTACGAGCAGTACTTC. Encoded protein: CASSQGGSTSYEQYF.

The chain joins TRBV19 to TRBJ2-1; a possible D gene is TRBD1 (7 bases). CDR1 is LNHDA and CDR2 is SQIVND in the germline V gene (reference sequence). The CDR3 has 16 amino acids. The germline V and J ends were trimmed by 2 bases and 1 base, with 12 bases remaining between them. CDR3 loop: CASSITAGGSYNEQFF. In DNA, the CDR3 is TGTGCCAGTAGTATAACGGCAGGGGGGTCCTACAATGAGCAGTTCTTC.

CDR3 residues: CASSAGTGWGEKLFF. The CDR3 DNA is TGTGCCAGCAGCGCTGGGACAGGGTGGGGGGAAAAACTGTTTTTT. V is TRBV2 and J is TRBJ1-4; 9 bases are a match to TRBD1. In germline, CDR1 is SNHLY, CDR2 FYNNEI. The CDR3 length is 15 residues. After removal of 6 bases from V and 8 bases from J, the junction contained 10 bases not matched to a gene.

The V and J genes are TRBV5-1 and TRBJ2-3, with 8 positions matching TRBD2. Germline CDR1 and CDR2: SGHRS and YFSETQ. Losses at the gene ends were 4 bases for V and 3 bases for J; bases not matched to a gene: 10. This CDR3 spans 16 amino acids. This CDR3 is CASSPPGLEGTDTQYF. The DNA for the CDR3 is TGCGCCAGCAGCCCTCCGGGACTAGAGGGTACAGATACGCAGTATTTT. The full variable domain, in which reference TRBV5-1 and TRBJ2-3 provide the parts outside the CDR3, is KAGVTQTPRYLIKTRGQQVTLSCSPISGHRSVSWYQQTPGQGLQFLFEYFSETQRNKGNFPGRFSGRQFSNSRSEMNVSTLELGDSALYLCASSPPGLEGTDTQYFGPGTRLTVL.

The chain couples TRBV6-5 to TRBJ1-3; 8 bases map to TRBD1. The length of the CDR3 is 15 residues. The germline gives CDR1 MNHEY, CDR2 SVGAGI. The ends lost 6 bases at V and 3 bases at J; junction bases unmatched: 7. CDR3 amino acids: CASRDRDRRGNTIYF. The DNA for the CDR3 is TGTGCCAGCAGAGACCGGGACAGGCGTGGAAACACCATATATTTT.

J is TRBJ1-2 and V is TRBV7-2; the match to TRBD1 covers 9 bases. The CDR3 extends over 13 amino acids. Per germline, CDR1 SGHTA and CDR2 FQGNSA. V shed 6 bases, J shed 3 bases, and the junction held 2 bases outside the gene matches. The CDR3 DNA is TGTGCCAGCAGTACAGGGGGCGACTATGGCTACACCTTC. This sequence encodes CASSTGGDYGYTF.